These 31 T cell receptor beta chains share one sample of origin, sequenced in a study of graft-versus-host responses after intestinal transplantation. Antigens of these TCRs are unknown. Here immunoSEQ multiplex PCR was the method, and the copy in TCRdb shows in-frame clones only, minus some. The data contain over 80,000 clones, roughly 90% of them singletons. The material sequenced was unstimulated CD8+ T cells sorted from spleen or lymph node cells, taken before transplant. The receptors stem from a human donor who was the organ donor for an intestinal transplant.

This clone was recorded only once. The chain couples TRBV27 to TRBJ2-7, with 14 nucleotides matching TRBD2. The CDR3 runs to 16 residues. J lost 5 bases, V lost 6 bases, and 9 bases had no gene match. In germline, CDR1 is MNHEY, CDR2 SMNVEV (reference sequence). The chain's CDR3 is CASSPVGTSGGDEQYF. CDR3 DNA sequence: TGTGCCAGCAGCCCCGTCGGGACTAGCGGGGGTGACGAGCAGTACTTC.

The gene calls are TRBV4-3 and TRBJ2-3; TRBD2 matches at 13 bases. CDR1 LGHNA and CDR2 YSLEER come from the germline V gene. Trimming took 0 bases from V and 0 from J; bases not matched to a gene: 9. The CDR3 loop spans 20 amino acids. The CDR3 region is CASSQDLGGLAGVSTDTQYF. CDR3 coding DNA: TGCGCCAGCAGCCAAGACCTAGGCGGACTAGCGGGGGTCAGCACAGATACGCAGTATTTT.

The V and J genes are TRBV11-2 and TRBJ1-2, with TRBD1 identical over 7 bases. V dropped 5 bases and J dropped 8; count of bases not matched to a gene: 14. This CDR3 is 15 amino acids long. Germline CDR1 SGHAT, CDR2 FQNNGV. The CDR3 sequence is CASSAVTGAVSGYTF. The CDR3 bases are TGTGCCAGCAGCGCAGTAACAGGGGCCGTTTCAGGCTACACCTTC.

This clone has only one observation. This rearrangement joins TRBV27 to TRBJ1-2, with D unclear. Germline-derived CDR1 and CDR2 are MNHEY and SMNVEV (reference sequence). Between the trimmed V and J ends, which lost 2 bases and 8 bases, there was a span of 12 bases. The CDR3 runs 13 residues. CDR3 loop: CASSLRMREGYTF. In DNA form, the CDR3 reads TGTGCCAGCAGTTTACGGATGAGGGAAGGCTACACCTTC.

This chain joins TRBV9 and TRBJ2-7; 7 nucleotides agree with TRBD1. The CDR3 length is 14 residues. V was clipped by 3 bases and J by 7 bases; unmatched bases: 10. Germline V gene data show CDR1 as SGDLS and CDR2 as YYNGEE. The CDR3, as DNA: TGTGCCAGCAGCGCAGGGGACAGCCACGGAGAGCAGTACTTC. Protein: CASSAGDSHGEQYF.

J is TRBJ2-5 and V is TRBV9, with a tentative D call TRBD1 (5 bases). V shed 0 bases and J shed 1 base, with 10 bases lying between them. CDR1 SGDLS and CDR2 YYNGEE come from the germline V gene. The CDR3 runs 15 residues. The CDR3 reads CASSVASGAQETQYF. DNA of the CDR3: TGTGCCAGCAGCGTAGCTAGTGGGGCCCAAGAGACCCAGTACTTC.

The V gene is TRBV7-9, the J gene TRBJ1-1; perhaps TRBD1 as D (6 bases). Germline CDR1 SEHNR, CDR2 FQNEAQ (reference sequence). This CDR3 is built from 12 residues. V lost 8 bases to trimming and J lost 1 base, with 8 bases between them. The chain's CDR3 is CASATGNTEAFF. The CDR3 nucleotides are TGTGCCAGCGCGACAGGGAACACTGAAGCTTTCTTT.

The chain uses TRBV28 and TRBJ2-5, with unresolved D. Trimming removed 2 bases at V and 1 base at J, with 5 bases between. CDR1 and CDR2 (germline): MDHEN, SYDVKM. The CDR3 contains 13 residues. In DNA, the CDR3 is TGTGCCAGCAGTTTAGGCGGCCAAGAGACCCAGTACTTC. Its protein product is CASSLGGQETQYF.

This chain links TRBV9 with TRBJ2-5; D might be TRBD1 (6 bases). The CDR3 loop spans 16 amino acids. Between the trimmed V and J ends, which lost 3 bases and 5 bases, there was a span of 20 bases. CDR1 and CDR2 from the germline V gene are SGDLS and YYNGEE. The CDR3 coding sequence is TGTGCCAGCAGCGCCCAACAGGGTCAGGGCCAGGAGACCCAGTACTTC. Translated: CASSAQQGQGQETQYF.

The genes are TRBV27 and TRBJ1-4, with 10 bases identical to TRBD1. Germline loops: CDR1 MNHEY, CDR2 SMNVEV (reference sequence). V trimming: 6 bases; J trimming: 5 bases; junction bases outside the gene matches: 9. This CDR3 contains 16 residues. Written as DNA, the CDR3 is TGTGCCAGCAGCCGCGGGACAGGGGATTTCAATGAAAAACTGTTTTTT. Protein product: CASSRGTGDFNEKLFF.

This clone was seen once. The chain uses TRBV5-6 and TRBJ1-1; 9 bases are shared with TRBD1. This CDR3 has 14 amino acids. V dropped 2 bases and J dropped 6; count of bases not matched to a gene: 5. The germline V gene has CDR1 SGHDT and CDR2 YYEEEE. DNA of the CDR3: TGTGCCAGCAGCTTCGGAACAGGGGGCCCTGAAGCTTTCTTT. It specifies CASSFGTGGPEAFF.

This rearrangement joins TRBV4-2 to TRBJ2-7; 11 bases map to TRBD2. V dropped 2 bases and J dropped 7; count of bases not matched to a gene: 4. The CDR3 covers 14 residues. The germline V gene has CDR1 LGHNA and CDR2 YNFKEQ. CDR3 in amino acids: CASSQTRLAGEQYF. CDR3 nucleotides: TGTGCCAGCAGCCAAACCCGACTAGCGGGGGAGCAGTACTTC.

This chain joins TRBV14 and TRBJ2-7, with TRBD1 matching over 8 bases. The germline V gene encodes CDR1 SGHDN and CDR2 FVKESK. V lost 4 bases, J lost 7 bases, and 12 bases stayed unmatched. The CDR3 consists of 15 residues. As DNA, the CDR3 is TGTGCCAGCAGCCCACTCGGACAGGGAGTACCAGAGCAGTACTTC. It yields the protein CASSPLGQGVPEQYF.

There are a few counts of this clone. The V and J genes are TRBV28 and TRBJ1-1; D perhaps matches TRBD1 (6 bases). From germline, CDR1 is MDHEN and CDR2 SYDVKM. The CDR3 spans 14 residues. Trimming took off 5 bases at V and 3 bases at J, with 13 bases between the two ends. The chain's CDR3 is CASSLTQGYTEAFF. The CDR3 coding sequence is TGTGCCAGCAGTCTAACACAGGGTTACACTGAAGCTTTCTTT.

This chain connects TRBV27 to TRBJ2-4, with 7 bases fitting TRBD1. Germline V CDR1 and CDR2: MNHEY, SMNVEV (reference sequence). There are 14 residues in the CDR3. V lost 2 bases and J lost 5; bases outside the gene matches: 3. Here the CDR3 reads CASSLGGQQNIQYF. CDR3 coding DNA: TGTGCCAGCAGTTTAGGGGGACAGCAAAACATTCAGTACTTC.

This rearrangement joins TRBV29-1 to TRBJ1-2, with D possibly being TRBD1 (5 bases). Germline CDR1 reads SQVTM; CDR2 reads ANQGSEA. Between the trimmed V and J ends, which lost 1 base and 3 bases, there was a span of 9 bases. The CDR3 sequence is 13 residues long. The CDR3 bases are TGCAGCGTTGAAGGTGGGGACTACTATGGCTACACCTTC. Translation gives CSVEGGDYYGYTF.

The chain recombines TRBV30 with TRBJ2-7; 11 bases agree with TRBD2. The junction had 3 bases not matched to a gene; V was cut back by 3 bases and J by 2 bases. Germline V gene lookup returns CDR1 GTSNPN and CDR2 SVGIG (reference sequence). CDR3 length equals 14 residues. The CDR3 DNA follows: TGTGCCTGGAGGGGACTAGCGGCACCCTACGAGCAGTACTTC. It encodes CAWRGLAAPYEQYF.

Regarding this clone: Other nucleotide sequences from this sample produce the same CDR3. V and J are TRBV4-2 and TRBJ2-7; TRBD1 aligns across 9 bases. The length of the CDR3 is 14 residues. Germline V gene data show CDR1 as LGHNA and CDR2 as YNFKEQ. After removal of 4 bases from V and 3 bases from J, the junction contained 4 bases not matched to a gene. Here the CDR3 DNA reads TGTGCCAGCAGCCCCGGGACAGGGAGCTACGAGCAGTACTTC. Protein: CASSPGTGSYEQYF.

V is TRBV2 and J is TRBJ1-4; 7 nucleotides align to TRBD1. After removal of 6 bases from V and 7 bases from J, the junction contained 8 bases not matched to a gene. Germline lookup yields CDR1 SNHLY and CDR2 FYNNEI. CDR3 length: 14 residues. CDR3 bases: TGTGCCAGCAGGATAAGGGGGCTAGGTGAAAAACTGTTTTTT. This codes for CASRIRGLGEKLFF.

The chain has TRBV9 and TRBJ2-3, with 7 bases identical to TRBD2. Per germline, CDR1 SGDLS and CDR2 YYNGEE. The CDR3 length is 16 residues. Trimming cost V 1 base and J 0 bases; bases outside gene matches: 5. The CDR3 region has the DNA TGTGCCAGCAGCGTAAGCGGGATTCCTAGCACAGATACGCAGTATTTT. Its translation: CASSVSGIPSTDTQYF.

This rearrangement joins TRBV7-7 to TRBJ2-3; D remains unclear. The CDR3 extends over 13 amino acids. Trimming stripped 5 bases from V and 2 bases from J, with 8 bases between. CDR1 is SSHAT, CDR2 FNYEAQ, per germline (reference sequence). This chain's CDR3 is CASSTTFTDTQYF. Here the CDR3 DNA reads TGTGCCAGCAGCACTACTTTCACAGATACGCAGTATTTT.

The chain uses TRBV19 and TRBJ2-5; TRBD1 matches at 9 bases. Germline CDR1 and CDR2: LNHDA and SQIVND (reference sequence). This CDR3 is built from 14 residues. V lost 4 bases, J lost 6 bases, and 6 bases stayed unmatched. CDR3 protein: CASSKDRGMKTQYF. CDR3 DNA sequence: TGTGCCAGTAGTAAAGACAGGGGGATGAAGACCCAGTACTTC.

The rearrangement joins TRBV4-1 to TRBJ2-7, with TRBD1 matching 11 bases. Germline CDR1 MGHRA, CDR2 YSYEKL. J gave up 7 bases and V 3 bases, and 5 bases lay outside the gene matches. CDR3 length equals 14 residues. This CDR3 reads CASSHGQGAEEQYF. Here the CDR3 DNA reads TGCGCCAGCAGCCATGGACAGGGGGCGGAGGAGCAGTACTTC.

This chain uses TRBV10-3 with TRBJ1-1; D perhaps matches TRBD1 (5 bases). CDR1 is ENHRY, CDR2 SYGVKD, per germline. This CDR3 spans 14 amino acids. V was shortened by 8 bases and J by 1 base, with 14 bases between the two germline ends. The CDR3 here is CAIRLDTTNTEAFF. DNA for the CDR3: TGTGCCATCCGACTGGACACGACGAACACTGAAGCTTTCTTT.

V and J are TRBV7-2 and TRBJ2-1; 7 bases map to TRBD1. CDR1 is SGHTA and CDR2 is FQGNSA in the germline V gene. The CDR3 loop spans 14 amino acids. Trimming at V came to 5 bases and at J to 11 bases, leaving 12 bases not matched to a gene. Here the CDR3 reads CASSLTTRDSKQFF. CDR3 sequence (DNA): TGTGCCAGCAGCCTAACTACCCGGGACAGCAAGCAGTTCTTC.

This sequence joins TRBV18 and TRBJ2-7; 8 bases align to TRBD1. Trimming cost V 0 bases and J 1 base; bases outside gene matches: 8. Germline CDR1 KGHSH, CDR2 LQKENI. The CDR3 is 17 residues long. CDR3 loop: CASSPPRWDRYSYEQYF. For the CDR3, the DNA is TGTGCCAGCTCACCACCGCGGTGGGACAGGTATTCCTACGAGCAGTACTTC.

The chain links TRBV9 to TRBJ2-7, with 7 bases identical to TRBD1. The J segment lost 3 bases and the V segment lost 3 bases, leaving 3 bases of the junction unmatched. The length of the CDR3 is 13 residues. Germline assignment: CDR1 SGDLS and CDR2 YYNGEE. The CDR3 sequence is CASSAGQSYEQYF. CDR3 sequence (DNA): TGTGCCAGCAGCGCGGGACAGAGCTACGAGCAGTACTTC.

This chain links TRBV27 with TRBJ1-1; 7 positions agree with TRBD1. The CDR3 is made up of 14 amino acids. V gave up 6 bases and J gave up 3 bases; unmatched junction bases: 7. From germline, CDR1 is MNHEY and CDR2 SMNVEV (reference sequence). The CDR3 protein is CASRSGTAYTEAFF. As DNA, the CDR3 is TGTGCCAGCAGATCCGGGACAGCCTACACTGAAGCTTTCTTT.

This chain uses TRBV27 with TRBJ1-4, with TRBD1 matching 10 bases. The CDR3 sequence is 16 residues long. V trimming: 5 bases; J trimming: 8 bases; junction bases outside the gene matches: 11. Germline V lookup: CDR1 MNHEY, CDR2 SMNVEV (reference sequence). CDR3 in DNA: TGTGCCAGCAGTGAAAATTACGGACAGGGGGGGGAAAAACTGTTTTTT. Its protein product is CASSENYGQGGEKLFF.

The gene calls are TRBV4-3 and TRBJ2-7; D may be TRBD1 (5 bases). The germline V gene has CDR1 LGHNA and CDR2 YSLEER. V lost 3 bases to trimming and J lost 2 bases, with 14 bases between them. The CDR3 runs 15 residues. The DNA of the CDR3 is TGCGCCAGCAGCCATAGTCGGACAAAGACCTACGAGCAGTACTTC. Amino acid sequence: CASSHSRTKTYEQYF.

This clone was seen just once. This chain uses TRBV27 with TRBJ1-2; D is ambiguous. The V gene's germline CDR1 is MNHEY and CDR2 SMNVEV (reference sequence). The CDR3 covers 13 residues. V dropped 5 bases and J dropped 8 bases, with 15 bases sitting between them. Here the CDR3 reads CASSQTAVRGYTF. CDR3 nucleotide sequence: TGTGCCAGCAGTCAGACGGCGGTACGGGGCTACACCTTC.